Listed below are T cell receptor beta chains from one sample, sequenced in a study of early T cells in non-severe SARS-CoV-2 infection. In TCRdb, the 5' RACE reads were re-called with MiXCR into one record per CDR3 protein. Here the sample spans about 70,000 distinct CDR3 sequences, more than 12% being singletons. Sequencing was performed on whole blood, taken at baseline. The receptors were sampled from an adult who was a healthcare worker with PCR-confirmed SARS-CoV-2 infection or an uninfected control (not recorded which). Both conserved end residues are part of each CDR3. Clone size is not always given. Where it is, it says once, few, many or a class for expanded clones.

J | size | V | CDR3
TRBJ2-5 | many | TRBV20-1 | CSATPQGTQETQYF
TRBJ2-7 | NA | TRBV18 | CASSLGTGTYEQYF
TRBJ1-2 | few | TRBV28 | CASTGRIYGYTF
TRBJ1-3 | few | TRBV25-1 | CASSELRGQGGTLYF
TRBJ2-5 | NA | TRBV18 | CASSPLTSGQETQYF
TRBJ2-1 | many | TRBV18 | CASSPPGTGAFNEQFF
TRBJ2-1 | few | TRBV2 | CASSEQLANYNEQFF
TRBJ2-1 | NA | TRBV5-1 | CASSLGLAGGGDSYNEQFF
TRBJ2-7 | many | TRBV7-9 | CASSETGDEQYF
TRBJ2-1 | many | TRBV28 | CASSLPFLEQFF
TRBJ2-1 | few | TRBV3-1 | CASSRASGYYNEQFF
TRBJ2-7 | NA | TRBV19 | CASSDDPGLADSHPYEQYF
TRBJ2-3 | NA | TRBV7-2 | CASSLDGSSTDTQYF
TRBJ1-1 | NA | TRBV7-8 | CASSLGGQGDTEAFF
TRBJ2-7 | many | TRBV7-6 | CASSLAVHEQYF
TRBJ2-7 | NA | TRBV20-1 | CSAIRRPQGEQYF
TRBJ2-5 | NA | TRBV29-1 | CSVEGFSSIGLAGVGTQYF
TRBJ1-6 | NA | TRBV28 | CASNNRGYSPLHF
TRBJ2-2 | few | TRBV9 | CASSPRGTNTGELFF
TRBJ2-1 | few | TRBV20-1 | CSARPQGRLANNEQFF
TRBJ1-5 | once | TRBV30 | CAWDRGGGNQPQHF
TRBJ2-7 | NA | TRBV5-4 | CASSLVRGSSYEQYF
TRBJ2-2 | NA | TRBV15 | CATSRDRARGTGELFF
TRBJ1-5 | many | TRBV6-1 | CAIRKGREDQPQHF
TRBJ2-5 | once | TRBV11-2 | CASSPLVVQETQYF
TRBJ2-1 | once | TRBV4-2 | CASSRQGVRRVNEQFF
TRBJ1-6 | NA | TRBV6-4 | CASSDVDGGNSPLHF
TRBJ2-7 | many | TRBV6-6 | CASSVTGGLGEQYF
TRBJ1-5 | many | TRBV13 | CASSYPLRGRGYSNQPQHF
TRBJ1-5 | few | TRBV27 | CASRGQGAYSNQPQHF
TRBJ2-7 | many | TRBV6-6 | CASSSRGLAYEQYF
TRBJ2-7 | NA | TRBV6-6 | CASSRSGTSGSYEQYF
TRBJ2-7 | many | TRBV5-5 | CASSDPQEKVSYEQYF
TRBJ1-1 | many | TRBV24-1 | CATSDFGETEAFF